Shown below are 23 T cell receptor beta chains from a single sample sequenced in a study of blood T cell repertoires in COVID-19. Sequencing was performed with immunoSEQ multiplex PCR; in TCRdb, only in-frame clones are kept and a portion is missing. The sample holds some 100,000 clones, around 85% seen once. The sample taken for sequencing was peripheral blood. These receptors were obtained from a woman in her seventies with active or convalescent COVID-19.

There are a few counts of this clone. V and J are TRBV30 and TRBJ1-3, with D perhaps matching TRBD1 (5 bases). The CDR3 covers 14 residues. CDR1 and CDR2 from the germline V gene are GTSNPN and SVGIG (reference sequence). The V end lost 0 bases, the J end lost 2 bases, and 8 bases lay between the germline ends. The CDR3 DNA reads TGTGCCTGGAGTGTAGGGGTCCCTGGAAACACCATATATTTT. Translated: CAWSVGVPGNTIYF. Together with reference TRBV30 and TRBJ1-3, the CDR3 gives the full variable domain: SQTIHQWPATLVQPVGSPLSLECTVEGTSNPNLYWYRQAAGRGLQLLFYSVGIGQISSEVPQNLSASRPQDRQFILSSKKLLLSDSGFYLCAWSVGVPGNTIYFGEGSWLTVV.

V and J are TRBV27 and TRBJ1-1, with a weak D call TRBD1 (5 bases). Deletions cut 2 bases from V and 5 bases from J, with 12 bases between. The CDR3 consists of 14 residues. Germline CDR1 is MNHEY and CDR2 is SMNVEV (reference sequence). As DNA, the CDR3 is TGTGCCAGCAGTTTACGGGGGAGTCCGACTGAAGCTTTCTTT. This encodes CASSLRGSPTEAFF.

The gene calls are TRBV7-9 and TRBJ1-3; TRBD1 aligns across 7 bases. This CDR3 comprises 16 residues. The germline gives CDR1 SEHNR, CDR2 FQNEAQ (reference sequence). V trimming: 6 bases; J trimming: 4 bases; junction bases outside the gene matches: 12. In nucleotides, the CDR3 is TGTGCCAGCAGTCCCGACACTGGACAGGTCGGAAACACCATATATTTT. Protein sequence: CASSPDTGQVGNTIYF.

This chain connects TRBV30 to TRBJ1-3, with a possible D match to TRBD1 (5 bases). Trimming took 2 bases from V and 4 from J, leaving 15 bases between them. The CDR3 extends over 15 amino acids. Germline CDR1 GTSNPN, CDR2 SVGIG (reference sequence). The CDR3 sequence: CAWSTLGRAGNTIYF. CDR3 in DNA: TGTGCCTGGAGTACTTTGGGCAGGGCCGGAAACACCATATATTTT.

The chain combines TRBV6-2 or TRBV6-3 with TRBJ2-7, with TRBD2 matching 10 bases. The CDR3 loop spans 20 amino acids. Germline assignment: CDR1 MNHEY and CDR2 SVGEGT. Trimming at V came to 0 bases and at J to 3 bases, leaving 17 bases not matched to a gene. CDR3 bases: TGTGCCAGCAGTTACTCTTCGCCTAGCGGGAGAGGGGCCCCCGGCTACGAGCAGTACTTC. Translating it yields CASSYSSPSGRGAPGYEQYF.

This clone has only one observation. The chain has TRBV7-9 and TRBJ2-3, with D possibly TRBD2 on 7 matching bases. V was shortened by 3 bases and J by 4 bases, with 11 bases between the two germline ends. The germline V gene has CDR1 SEHNR and CDR2 FQNEAQ (reference sequence). This CDR3 contains 14 residues. The CDR3 sequence is CASSFRGAADTQYF. DNA of the CDR3: TGTGCCAGCAGCTTTCGGGGGGCGGCAGATACGCAGTATTTT.

The chain links TRBV12-3 or TRBV12-4 to TRBJ1-2; D is perhaps TRBD1 (5 bases). This CDR3 region has 12 residues. V was cut by 4 bases and J by 5 bases, with 8 bases left in between. CDR3 residues: CASSSGPYGYTF. The CDR3 DNA follows: TGTGCCAGCAGTTCAGGGCCGTATGGCTACACCTTC.

This clone was observed a handful of times. V gene TRBV6-5 combines with J gene TRBJ1-6; D is possibly TRBD1 (6 bases). The CDR3 extends over 14 amino acids. The germline V gene has CDR1 MNHEY and CDR2 SVGAGI. The V gene lost 5 bases and the J gene lost 10 bases, with 15 bases spanning the gap. CDR3 in DNA: TGTGCCAGCAGTCTCGGACAGAGGGGATCACCCCTCCACTTT. This gives the protein CASSLGQRGSPLHF.

The V gene is TRBV30, the J gene TRBJ2-1; TRBD2 agrees at 12 bases. Trimming took 5 bases from V and 6 from J; bases not matched to a gene: 5. In germline, CDR1 is GTSNPN, CDR2 SVGIG (reference sequence). The CDR3 sequence is 14 residues long. CDR3 protein: CAWGRGLAGNEQFF. CDR3 bases: TGTGCCTGGGGGCGGGGACTAGCGGGCAATGAGCAGTTCTTC.

The chain is built from TRBV30 and TRBJ1-2; D possibly corresponds to TRBD1 (5 bases). Per the germline V gene, CDR1 is GTSNPN and CDR2 is SVGIG (reference sequence). Trimming cost V 8 bases and J 8 bases, with 21 bases left between them. The CDR3 has 13 residues. Here the CDR3 DNA reads TGTGCCCTCTCCCAACAGGTTATGGCCGGCTACACCTTC. Protein sequence: CALSQQVMAGYTF.

The chain carries TRBV5-5 and TRBJ2-7, with D uncertain. Germline V gene lookup returns CDR1 SGHKS and CDR2 YYEKEE (reference sequence). The V and J ends lost 0 bases and 2 bases respectively, with 9 bases between them. CDR3 length equals 14 residues. The CDR3 DNA reads as TGTGCCAGCAGCTTGGCGCAGTTTCCCTACGAGCAGTACTTC. This encodes CASSLAQFPYEQYF.

This clone was seen more than once but under ten times. V gene TRBV6-5 combines with J gene TRBJ1-2, with TRBD1 matching over 7 bases. Germline lookup yields CDR1 MNHEY and CDR2 SVGAGI. The CDR3 covers 13 residues. With V trimmed by 7 bases and J by 4 bases, 6 bases remained unmatched. CDR3 loop: CASTGQQFYGYTF. CDR3 sequence (DNA): TGTGCCAGCACGGGACAGCAGTTCTATGGCTACACCTTC.

The genes are TRBV30 and TRBJ1-1; D gene uncertain. V lost 4 bases and J 0 bases, leaving 9 bases between the germline ends. CDR1 GTSNPN and CDR2 SVGIG come from the germline V gene (reference sequence). This CDR3 is built from 13 residues. CDR3 DNA: TGTGCCTGGAATGGAGTTTTGAACACTGAAGCTTTCTTT. Its translation is CAWNGVLNTEAFF.

The chain uses TRBV25-1 and TRBJ2-1, with D tentatively TRBD2 (6 bases). Germline CDR1 reads MGHDK; CDR2 reads SYGVNS. Trimming removed 4 bases from V and 1 base from J, with 11 bases in between. The CDR3 extends over 15 amino acids. The CDR3, as DNA: TGTGCCAGCAGTGTCCGGGAGTGGTCCTACAATGAGCAGTTCTTC. Protein: CASSVREWSYNEQFF.

The V call is TRBV12-2, the J call TRBJ1-3; the table's D call TRBD1 went unverified against the DNA. TRBV12-2 is a pseudogene. The CDR3 is made up of 17 amino acids. The CDR3 nucleotides are TGTGCAAGTCGCTTTAACCCTCCAGGGGACTCTGGAAACACCATATATTTT. This translates into CASRFNPPGDSGNTIYF.

This chain links TRBV11-2 with TRBJ2-7; D is perhaps TRBD2 (5 bases). Trimming removed 1 base at V and 4 bases at J, with 11 bases between. The CDR3 runs to 14 residues. Germline V gene sequence: CDR1 SGHAT, CDR2 FQNNGV. CDR3 DNA: TGTGCCAGCAGCTTAGCCGGGGTAGGGTACGAGCAGTACTTC. It yields the protein CASSLAGVGYEQYF.

In the case of this clone: This specimen includes other DNA sequences encoding the same CDR3. This chain joins TRBV5-1 and TRBJ2-5; the D gene is possibly TRBD1 (7 bases). The V end was cut by 1 base, the J end by 5 bases, with 9 bases between. CDR1 and CDR2 (germline): SGHRS, YFSETQ. The CDR3 contains 13 residues. The CDR3 protein is CASSLSGGETQYF. The CDR3 nucleotides are TGCGCCAGCAGCTTGTCAGGGGGGGAGACCCAGTACTTC.

V usage is TRBV15 and J usage is TRBJ2-5; 7 bases map to TRBD2. V was clipped by 0 bases and J by 2 bases; unmatched bases: 6. Germline CDR1 and CDR2: LNHNV and YYDKDF (reference sequence). The CDR3 runs 16 residues. The CDR3 nucleotides are TGTGCCACCAGCAGAGATTTGGGAGGGTATCAAGAGACCCAGTACTTC. Its translation is CATSRDLGGYQETQYF.

The DNA of the CDR3 is TGTGCCAGCAGCACGAAAAGGCACGGGACAGCTGCAACTAATGAAAAACTGTTTTTT. This encodes CASSTKRHGTAATNEKLFF. The chain links TRBV11-2 to TRBJ1-4; 7 bases map to TRBD1. Trimming removed 5 bases from V and 0 bases from J; junction bases left unmatched: 15. The germline gives CDR1 SGHAT, CDR2 FQNNGV. The CDR3 totals 19 residues.

This clone was observed a few times. This chain links TRBV24-1 with TRBJ2-5, with 10 bases aligning to TRBD2. Germline-derived CDR1 and CDR2 are KGHDR and SFDVKD. The V segment lost 4 bases and the J segment 3 bases; nucleotides outside the gene matches: 4. The CDR3 runs 15 residues. CDR3 DNA: TGTGCCACCAGTGACACGGGACTAGCGAAAGAGACCCAGTACTTC. Its translation is CATSDTGLAKETQYF.

This chain joins TRBV15 and TRBJ1-5; the D is unclear. V was trimmed by 0 bases and J by 5 bases, leaving 11 bases between them. The CDR3 sequence is 15 residues long. In germline, CDR1 is LNHNV, CDR2 YYDKDF (reference sequence). The CDR3 DNA sequence: TGTGCCACCAGCAGAGATAGTCGGGGAGATCAGCCCCAGCATTTT. Encoded protein: CATSRDSRGDQPQHF. The full variable domain, rest sourced from reference TRBV15 and TRBJ1-5, is DAMVIQNPRYQVTQFGKPVTLSCSQTLNHNVMYWYQQKSSQAPKLLFHYYDKDFNNEADTPDNFQSRRPNTSFCFLDIRSPGLGDTAMYLCATSRDSRGDQPQHFGDGTRLSIL.

The chain employs TRBV5-1 and TRBJ2-3; maybe TRBD2 (6 bases). V shed 0 bases and J shed 4 bases, with 9 bases lying between them. CDR1 SGHRS and CDR2 YFSETQ come from the germline V gene. This CDR3 comprises 14 residues. CDR3 in amino acids: CASSLDLASDTQYF. DNA of the CDR3: TGCGCCAGCAGCTTGGATCTAGCGTCAGATACGCAGTATTTT.

The CDR3 loop is CASSKGSLEQYF. The CDR3 DNA sequence: TGTGCCAGCAGCAAAGGTTCCTTGGAGCAGTACTTC. The chain employs TRBV21-1 and TRBJ2-7; the DNA was not used to check the table's D call, TRBD2. TRBV21-1 is termed a pseudogene. CDR3 size: 12 residues.